The entry that follows covers one T cell receptor beta chain sequence. The source of the sample is a study of immune characterization of retroperitoneal liposarcoma. TCRdb reanalysed the PCR reads using MiXCR and keeps one entry per CDR3 protein. The repertoire holds 10,000 or so distinct CDR3 sequences, with around a quarter as singletons. CDR3 size: 15 residues. The germline CDR1 and CDR2 sequences are MNHNS and SASEGT. Sequencing was performed on tumor tissue. The chain uses TRBV6-1 and TRBJ2-1; 8 bases line up with TRBD2. The J call may be faulty, since TRBJ2-7 better matches the DNA end. This TCR came from a male donor with retroperitoneal liposarcoma. The chain's CDR3 is CASSRGGSSYNEQYF. CDR3 in DNA: TGTGCCAGCAGTCGCGGGGGGAGCTCCTACAATGAGCAGTACTTC.